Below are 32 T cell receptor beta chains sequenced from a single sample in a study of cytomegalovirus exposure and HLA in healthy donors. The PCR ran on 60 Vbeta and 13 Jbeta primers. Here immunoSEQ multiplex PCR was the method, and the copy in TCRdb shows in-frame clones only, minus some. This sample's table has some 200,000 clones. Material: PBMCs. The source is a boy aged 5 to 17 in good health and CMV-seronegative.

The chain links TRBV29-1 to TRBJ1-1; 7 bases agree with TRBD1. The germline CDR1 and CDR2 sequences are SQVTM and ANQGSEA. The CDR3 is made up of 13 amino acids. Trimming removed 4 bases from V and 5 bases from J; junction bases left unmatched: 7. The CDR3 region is CSVAGTVKTEAFF. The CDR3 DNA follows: TGCAGCGTTGCCGGGACAGTAAAGACTGAAGCTTTCTTT. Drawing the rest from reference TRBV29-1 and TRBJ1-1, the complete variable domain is SAVISQKPSRDICQRGTSLTIQCQVDSQVTMMFWYRQQPGQSLTLIATANQGSEATYESGFVIDKFPISRPNLTFSTLTVSNMSPEDSSIYLCSVAGTVKTEAFFGQGTRLTVV.

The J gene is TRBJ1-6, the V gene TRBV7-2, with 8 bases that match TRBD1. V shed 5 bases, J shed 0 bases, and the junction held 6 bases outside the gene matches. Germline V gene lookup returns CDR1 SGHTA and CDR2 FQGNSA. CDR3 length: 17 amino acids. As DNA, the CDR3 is TGTGCCAGCAGCCCCTGGACAGGGAGCTCCTATAATTCACCCCTCCACTTT. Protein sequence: CASSPWTGSSYNSPLHF.

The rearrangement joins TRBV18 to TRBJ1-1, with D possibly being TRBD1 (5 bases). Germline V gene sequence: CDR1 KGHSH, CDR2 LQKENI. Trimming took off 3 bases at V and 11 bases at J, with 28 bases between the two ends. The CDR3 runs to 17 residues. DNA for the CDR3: TGTGCCAGCTCACCCTACACCGGGGGGGTCGTGGTGAGTCGGGCTTTCTTT. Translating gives CASSPYTGGVVVSRAFF.

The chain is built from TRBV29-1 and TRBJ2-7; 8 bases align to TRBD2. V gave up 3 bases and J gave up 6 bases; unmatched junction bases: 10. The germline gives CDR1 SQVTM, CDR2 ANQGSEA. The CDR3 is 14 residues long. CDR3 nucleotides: TGCAGCGTTGACCCGGGACTAGTATTTTCCGAGCAGTACTTC. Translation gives CSVDPGLVFSEQYF.

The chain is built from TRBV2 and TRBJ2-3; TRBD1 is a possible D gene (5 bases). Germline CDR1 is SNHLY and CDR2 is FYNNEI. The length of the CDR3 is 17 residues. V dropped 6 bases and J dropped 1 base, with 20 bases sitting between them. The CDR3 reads CASRRTPLYGGTDTQYF. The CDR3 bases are TGTGCCAGCAGACGGACACCCTTGTATGGGGGCACAGATACGCAGTATTTT.

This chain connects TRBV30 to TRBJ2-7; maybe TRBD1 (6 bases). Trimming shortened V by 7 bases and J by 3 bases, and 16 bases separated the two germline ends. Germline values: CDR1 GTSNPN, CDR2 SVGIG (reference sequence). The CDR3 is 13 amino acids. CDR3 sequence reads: CALGAGAHYEQYF. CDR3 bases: TGTGCCTTGGGGGCAGGGGCACACTACGAGCAGTACTTC.

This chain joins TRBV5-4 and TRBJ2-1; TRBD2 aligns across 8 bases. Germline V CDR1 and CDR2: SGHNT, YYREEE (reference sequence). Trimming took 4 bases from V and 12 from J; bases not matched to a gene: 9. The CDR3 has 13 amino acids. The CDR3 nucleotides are TGTGCCAGCAGCGCGACTAGCGTGGGGGGGCAGTTCTTC. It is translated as CASSATSVGGQFF.

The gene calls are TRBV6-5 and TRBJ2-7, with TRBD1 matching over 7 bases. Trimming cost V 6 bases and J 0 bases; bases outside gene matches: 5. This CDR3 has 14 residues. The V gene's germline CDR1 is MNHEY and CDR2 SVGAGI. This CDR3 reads CASSSNRGSYEQYF. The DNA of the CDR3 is TGTGCCAGCAGCTCGAACAGGGGCTCCTACGAGCAGTACTTC.

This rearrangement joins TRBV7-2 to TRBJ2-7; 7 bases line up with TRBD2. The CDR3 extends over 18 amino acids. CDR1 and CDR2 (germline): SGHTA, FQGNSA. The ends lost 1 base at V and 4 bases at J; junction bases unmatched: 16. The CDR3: CASSLVSGVAGWSYEQYF. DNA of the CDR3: TGTGCCAGCAGCTTAGTTTCGGGGGTAGCGGGCTGGTCGTACGAGCAGTACTTC.

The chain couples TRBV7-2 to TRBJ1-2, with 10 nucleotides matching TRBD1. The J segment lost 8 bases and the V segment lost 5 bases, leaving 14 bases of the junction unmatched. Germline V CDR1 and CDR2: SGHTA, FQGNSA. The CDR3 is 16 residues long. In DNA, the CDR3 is TGTGCCAGCAGCCTAGTATATGACAGGGGGCGCCGGGGCTACACCTTC. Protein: CASSLVYDRGRRGYTF.

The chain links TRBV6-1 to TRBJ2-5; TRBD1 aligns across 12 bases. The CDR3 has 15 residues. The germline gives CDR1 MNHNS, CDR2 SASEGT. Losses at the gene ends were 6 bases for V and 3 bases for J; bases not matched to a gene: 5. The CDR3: CASRPGTGGEETQYF. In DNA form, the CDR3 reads TGTGCCAGCAGGCCCGGGACAGGGGGCGAAGAGACCCAGTACTTC.

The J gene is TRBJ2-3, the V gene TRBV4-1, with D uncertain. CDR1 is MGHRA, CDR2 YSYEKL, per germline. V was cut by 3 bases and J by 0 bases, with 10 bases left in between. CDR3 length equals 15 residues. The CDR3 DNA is TGCGCCAGCAGCCAGGAGACTCCAAGCACAGATACGCAGTATTTT. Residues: CASSQETPSTDTQYF.

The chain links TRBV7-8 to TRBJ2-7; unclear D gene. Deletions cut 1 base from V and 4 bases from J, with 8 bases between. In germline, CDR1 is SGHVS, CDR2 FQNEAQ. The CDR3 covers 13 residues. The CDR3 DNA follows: TGTGCCAGCAGCTTAGTCGACTCTTACGAGCAGTACTTC. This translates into CASSLVDSYEQYF. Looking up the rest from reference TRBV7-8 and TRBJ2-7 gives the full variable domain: GAGVSQSPRYKVAKRGQDVALRCDPISGHVSLFWYQQALGQGPEFLTYFQNEAQLDKSGLPSDRFFAERPEGSVSTLKIQRTQQEDSAVYLCASSLVDSYEQYFGPGTRLTVT.

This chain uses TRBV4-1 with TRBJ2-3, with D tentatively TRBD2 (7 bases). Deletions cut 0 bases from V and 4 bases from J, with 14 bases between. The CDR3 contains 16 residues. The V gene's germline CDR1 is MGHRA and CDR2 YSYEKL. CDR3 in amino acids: CASSQEVRGAADTQYF. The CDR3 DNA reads TGCGCCAGCAGCCAAGAGGTCCGGGGGGCGGCAGATACGCAGTATTTT.

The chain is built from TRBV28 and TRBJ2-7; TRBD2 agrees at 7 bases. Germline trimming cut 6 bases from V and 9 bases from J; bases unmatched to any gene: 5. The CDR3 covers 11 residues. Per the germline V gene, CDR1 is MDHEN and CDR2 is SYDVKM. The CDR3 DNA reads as TGTGCCAGCAGGATGAGCGGGGCGCAGTACTTC. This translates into CASRMSGAQYF.

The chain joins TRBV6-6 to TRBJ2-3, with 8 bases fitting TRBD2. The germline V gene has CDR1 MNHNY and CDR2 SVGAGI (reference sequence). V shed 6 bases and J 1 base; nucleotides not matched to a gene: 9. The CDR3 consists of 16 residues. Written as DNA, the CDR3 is TGTGCCAGCAGCCAAGGACTAGCTAGGGGCACAGATACGCAGTATTTT. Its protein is CASSQGLARGTDTQYF.

The CDR3 DNA reads as TGTGCCACCAGCAGAGGCTTTCCCGGACAGGGTCAATACGAGCAGTACTTC. Protein sequence: CATSRGFPGQGQYEQYF. This rearrangement joins TRBV15 to TRBJ2-7; 8 bases agree with TRBD1. With 1 base clipped from V and 4 bases from J, the junction kept 12 bases outside the gene matches. The CDR3 sequence is 17 residues long. The germline V gene encodes CDR1 LNHNV and CDR2 YYDKDF (reference sequence).

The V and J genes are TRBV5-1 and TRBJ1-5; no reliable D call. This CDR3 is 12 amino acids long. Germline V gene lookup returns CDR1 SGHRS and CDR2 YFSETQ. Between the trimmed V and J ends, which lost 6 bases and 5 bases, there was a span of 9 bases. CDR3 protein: CASNVGDQPQHF. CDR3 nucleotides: TGCGCCAGCAACGTGGGAGATCAGCCCCAGCATTTT.

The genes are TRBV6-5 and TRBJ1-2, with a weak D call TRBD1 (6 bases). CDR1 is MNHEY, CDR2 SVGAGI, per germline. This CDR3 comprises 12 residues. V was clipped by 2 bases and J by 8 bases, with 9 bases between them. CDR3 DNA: TGTGCCAGCAGTTACAGGGACACCGGCTACACCTTC. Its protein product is CASSYRDTGYTF.

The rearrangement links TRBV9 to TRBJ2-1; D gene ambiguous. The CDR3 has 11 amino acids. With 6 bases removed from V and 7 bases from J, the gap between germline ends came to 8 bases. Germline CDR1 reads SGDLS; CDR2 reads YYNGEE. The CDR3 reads CASTMRNEQFF. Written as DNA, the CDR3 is TGTGCCAGCACCATGCGGAATGAGCAGTTCTTC.

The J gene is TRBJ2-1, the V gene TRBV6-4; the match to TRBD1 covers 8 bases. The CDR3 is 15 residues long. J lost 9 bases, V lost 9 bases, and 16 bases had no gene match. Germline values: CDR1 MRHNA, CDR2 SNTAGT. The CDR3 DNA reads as TGTGCCAGTGGACAGGGAGGTTTATTGGTTCGTGAGCAGTTCTTC. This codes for CASGQGGLLVREQFF.

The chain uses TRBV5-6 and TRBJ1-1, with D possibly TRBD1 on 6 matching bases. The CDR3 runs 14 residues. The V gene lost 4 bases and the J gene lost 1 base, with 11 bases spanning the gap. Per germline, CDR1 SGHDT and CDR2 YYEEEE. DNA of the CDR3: TGTGCCAGCAGCGCCACAGGGTGGAACACTGAAGCTTTCTTT. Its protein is CASSATGWNTEAFF.

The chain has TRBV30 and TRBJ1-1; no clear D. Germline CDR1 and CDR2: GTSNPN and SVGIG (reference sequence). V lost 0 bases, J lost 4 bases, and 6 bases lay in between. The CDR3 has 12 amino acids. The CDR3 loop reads CAWSVRGTEAFF. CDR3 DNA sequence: TGTGCCTGGAGTGTACGGGGCACTGAAGCTTTCTTT.

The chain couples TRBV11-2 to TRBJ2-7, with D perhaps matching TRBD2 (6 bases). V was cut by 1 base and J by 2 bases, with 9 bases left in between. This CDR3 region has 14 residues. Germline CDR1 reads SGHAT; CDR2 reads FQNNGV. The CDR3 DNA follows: TGTGCCAGCAGCTTAGGGGCGGGGACCTACGAGCAGTACTTC. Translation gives CASSLGAGTYEQYF.

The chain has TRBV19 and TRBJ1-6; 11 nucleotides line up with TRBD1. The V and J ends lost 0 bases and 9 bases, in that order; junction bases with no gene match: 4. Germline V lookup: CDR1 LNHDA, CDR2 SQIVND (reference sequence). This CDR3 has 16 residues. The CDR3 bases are TGTGCCAGTAGTATAGATTTAGGGACAGGGGGTTCACCCCTCCACTTT. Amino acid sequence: CASSIDLGTGGSPLHF.

This chain's CDR3 is CAWRAGRAQQYF. The CDR3 bases are TGTGCCTGGAGAGCCGGGAGGGCTCAGCAGTACTTC. The J gene is TRBJ2-7, the V gene TRBV30, with 8 positions matching TRBD2. The CDR3 consists of 12 residues. V was clipped by 3 bases and J by 8 bases; unmatched bases: 6. Germline V gene sequence: CDR1 GTSNPN, CDR2 SVGIG (reference sequence).

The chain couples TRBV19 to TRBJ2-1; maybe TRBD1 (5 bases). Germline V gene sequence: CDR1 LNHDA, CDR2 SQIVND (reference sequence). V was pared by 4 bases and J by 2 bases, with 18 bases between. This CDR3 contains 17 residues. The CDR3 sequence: CASSTEFYDSTYNEQFF. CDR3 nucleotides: TGTGCCAGTAGTACCGAATTTTATGACAGCACCTACAATGAGCAGTTCTTC.

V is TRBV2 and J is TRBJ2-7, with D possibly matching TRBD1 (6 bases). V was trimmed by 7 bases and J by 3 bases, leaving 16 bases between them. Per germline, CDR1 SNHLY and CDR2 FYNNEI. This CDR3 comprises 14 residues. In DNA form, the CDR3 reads TGTGCCAGCACCGACCCACAGGGTCTCTACGAGCAGTACTTC. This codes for CASTDPQGLYEQYF.

The CDR3 reads CASSSPTSGAHHNEQFF. DNA of the CDR3: TGTGCCAGCAGTAGCCCGACTAGCGGGGCTCACCACAATGAGCAGTTCTTC. This chain uses TRBV2 with TRBJ2-1; TRBD2 aligns across 11 bases. After removal of 5 bases from V and 5 bases from J, the junction contained 11 bases not matched to a gene. The CDR3 covers 17 residues. In germline, CDR1 is SNHLY, CDR2 FYNNEI.

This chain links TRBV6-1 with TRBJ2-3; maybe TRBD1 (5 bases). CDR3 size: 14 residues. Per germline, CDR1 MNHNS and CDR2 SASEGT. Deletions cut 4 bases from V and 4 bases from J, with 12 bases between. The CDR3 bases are TGTGCCAGCAGTGTAGCACAGGCCCCAGATACGCAGTATTTT. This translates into CASSVAQAPDTQYF.

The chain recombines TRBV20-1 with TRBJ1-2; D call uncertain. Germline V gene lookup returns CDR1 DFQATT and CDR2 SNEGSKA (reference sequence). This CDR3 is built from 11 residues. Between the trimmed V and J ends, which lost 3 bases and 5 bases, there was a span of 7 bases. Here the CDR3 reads CSASPLYGYTF. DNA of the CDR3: TGCAGTGCTAGCCCCCTTTATGGCTACACCTTC.

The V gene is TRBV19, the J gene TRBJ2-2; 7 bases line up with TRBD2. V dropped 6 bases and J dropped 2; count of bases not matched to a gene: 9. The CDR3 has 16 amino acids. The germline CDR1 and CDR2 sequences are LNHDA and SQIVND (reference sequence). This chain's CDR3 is CASSPRLAGNTGELFF. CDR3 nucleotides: TGTGCCAGTAGCCCGAGACTAGCAGGAAACACCGGGGAGCTGTTTTTT. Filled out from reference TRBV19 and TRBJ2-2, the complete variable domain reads DGGITQSPKYLFRKEGQNVTLSCEQNLNHDAMYWYRQDPGQGLRLIYYSQIVNDFQKGDIAEGYSVSREKKESFPLTVTSAQKNPTAFYLCASSPRLAGNTGELFFGEGSRLTVL.